One and the same sample provided the 22 T cell receptor beta chains below, sequenced in a study of shared clonotypes between healthy human individuals. TCRdb's table, derived via immunoSEQ multiplex PCR, lists solely in-frame clones and lacks some. The sample includes approximately 2,000,000 clones, roughly 93% of them seen just once. As defined, naive CD8 cells were CD45RO-negative and positively selected for CCR7, with terminally differentiated effector memory CD45RA+ cells excluded. Sequenced: naive CD8+ T cells from PBMCs. These receptors were collected from a man aged 18 to 30 in good health. Some clones in this sample may be carry-over from other donors' samples.

V and J are TRBV7-6 and TRBJ2-7; D may be TRBD2 (6 bases). CDR1 SGHVS and CDR2 FNYEAQ come from the germline V gene. This CDR3 has 14 residues. Trimming removed 1 base at V and 1 base at J, with 8 bases between. The DNA for the CDR3 is TGTGCCAGCAGCTTAGACGGGGGTTCCTACGAGCAGTACTTC. This encodes CASSLDGGSYEQYF.

The chain combines TRBV28 with TRBJ2-4; TRBD2 aligns across 8 bases. V was clipped by 5 bases and J by 3 bases; unmatched bases: 6. Per germline, CDR1 MDHEN and CDR2 SYDVKM. The length of the CDR3 is 15 residues. Here the CDR3 reads CASSTAGEGKNIQYF. The CDR3, as DNA: TGTGCCAGCAGTACAGCGGGAGAAGGCAAAAACATTCAGTACTTC.

This clone was picked up one time. The gene calls are TRBV7-7 and TRBJ2-7; D might be TRBD1 (5 bases). V lost 3 bases, J lost 3 bases, and 9 bases lay in between. This CDR3 spans 13 amino acids. Germline CDR1 and CDR2: SSHAT and FNYEAQ (reference sequence). CDR3 loop: CASSFGAGYEQYF. In DNA form, the CDR3 reads TGTGCCAGCAGCTTTGGGGCCGGCTACGAGCAGTACTTC.

About this clone itself: The same CDR3 is also encoded by other DNA sequences in this sample. J is TRBJ1-1 and V is TRBV27, with D tentatively TRBD1 (6 bases). Per germline, CDR1 MNHEY and CDR2 SMNVEV (reference sequence). Trimming shortened V by 2 bases and J by 5 bases, and 9 bases separated the two germline ends. The CDR3 extends over 13 amino acids. The CDR3 is CASSLTGWTEAFF. The CDR3 DNA reads TGTGCCAGCAGTTTAACAGGGTGGACTGAAGCTTTCTTT.

V usage is TRBV5-1 and J usage is TRBJ1-1, with 8 bases lining up with TRBD1. Germline V CDR1 and CDR2: SGHRS, YFSETQ. The CDR3 is 14 residues long. V lost 3 bases, J lost 1 base, and 2 bases stayed unmatched. CDR3 in DNA: TGCGCCAGCAGCTGGGGACAGGAGAACACTGAAGCTTTCTTT. Protein product: CASSWGQENTEAFF.

This clone came up once. The chain joins TRBV4-3 to TRBJ2-5; TRBD2 might be the D (7 bases). With 3 bases removed from V and 5 bases from J, the gap between germline ends came to 16 bases. Germline CDR1 reads LGHNA; CDR2 reads YSLEER. The CDR3 contains 15 residues. The CDR3 region is CASSQSSRGGETQYF. The DNA for the CDR3 is TGCGCCAGCAGCCAGTCCTCGAGGGGGGGGGAGACCCAGTACTTC.

The chain combines TRBV29-1 with TRBJ2-2, with a tentative D call TRBD1 (5 bases). The CDR3 length is 14 residues. CDR1 SQVTM and CDR2 ANQGSEA come from the germline V gene. Trimming took 2 bases from V and 7 from J, leaving 14 bases between them. The CDR3: CSVEWAGLFGELFF. CDR3 coding DNA: TGCAGCGTTGAATGGGCAGGGTTGTTCGGGGAGCTGTTTTTT.

The V gene is TRBV5-1, the J gene TRBJ2-3; perhaps TRBD2 as D (7 bases). From germline, CDR1 is SGHRS and CDR2 YFSETQ. This CDR3 spans 15 amino acids. V was trimmed by 2 bases and J by 1 base, leaving 11 bases between them. CDR3 amino acids: CASSFGGPGTDTQYF. Written as DNA, the CDR3 is TGCGCCAGCAGCTTCGGGGGGCCTGGCACAGATACGCAGTATTTT.

The chain uses TRBV4-1 and TRBJ2-7, with 10 bases aligning to TRBD1. CDR1 and CDR2 from the germline V gene are MGHRA and YSYEKL. The CDR3 has 14 residues. The ends lost 4 bases at V and 3 bases at J; junction bases unmatched: 3. CDR3 DNA: TGCGCCAGCAGCCCGGACAGGGGGATCTACGAGCAGTACTTC. Amino acid sequence: CASSPDRGIYEQYF.

The chain links TRBV25-1 to TRBJ2-2; perhaps TRBD2 as D (5 bases). The CDR3 extends over 14 amino acids. Germline V gene data show CDR1 as MGHDK and CDR2 as SYGVNS. Between the trimmed V and J ends, which lost 8 bases and 7 bases, there was a span of 17 bases. The chain's CDR3 is CASGSGIHIGELFF. The CDR3 DNA is TGTGCCAGCGGCTCGGGGATTCACATCGGGGAGCTGTTTTTT.

The V and J genes are TRBV10-3 and TRBJ1-4; D unresolved. The CDR3 totals 15 residues. Trimming cost V 0 bases and J 1 base, with 6 bases left between them. Germline V gene data show CDR1 as ENHRY and CDR2 as SYGVKD. CDR3 sequence reads: CAISESWGTNEKLFF. CDR3 DNA sequence: TGTGCCATCAGTGAGTCTTGGGGAACTAATGAAAAACTGTTTTTT.

The rearrangement joins TRBV7-8 to TRBJ2-5; no firm D call. Trimming took 4 bases from V and 4 from J, leaving 13 bases between them. The germline V gene encodes CDR1 SGHVS and CDR2 FQNEAQ. The CDR3 length is 14 residues. This chain's CDR3 is CASSSRRLRETQYF. The CDR3 bases are TGTGCCAGCAGCTCCCGGCGATTACGAGAGACCCAGTACTTC.

In regard to this clone: This sample includes further DNA sequences coding for the same CDR3. The chain is built from TRBV9 and TRBJ1-2, with D hard to call. Germline V lookup: CDR1 SGDLS, CDR2 YYNGEE. This CDR3 contains 13 residues. Trimming shortened V by 2 bases and J by 4 bases, and 9 bases separated the two germline ends. CDR3 protein: CASSVGKSYGYTF. Here the CDR3 DNA reads TGTGCCAGCAGCGTTGGGAAATCCTATGGCTACACCTTC.

The chain employs TRBV6-4 and TRBJ2-3; TRBD2 agrees at 9 bases. Germline V gene data show CDR1 as MRHNA and CDR2 as SNTAGT. The CDR3 is made up of 15 amino acids. Trimming cost V 8 bases and J 0 bases; bases outside gene matches: 6. The DNA of the CDR3 is TGTGCCAGCTCGGCGGGAGGGTCTAGCACAGATACGCAGTATTTT. This gives the protein CASSAGGSSTDTQYF.

The gene calls are TRBV28 and TRBJ1-5; 10 bases align to TRBD1. The CDR3 runs to 15 residues. The junction had 10 bases not matched to a gene; V was cut back by 5 bases and J by 9 bases. Per germline, CDR1 MDHEN and CDR2 SYDVKM. The CDR3 loop is CASSDRQGARGPQHF. DNA of the CDR3: TGTGCCAGCAGTGACAGACAGGGGGCGCGCGGGCCCCAGCATTTT.

This chain links TRBV9 with TRBJ2-1; a weak D match, TRBD2 (5 bases). The CDR3 runs 15 residues. Trimming took off 3 bases at V and 1 base at J, with 11 bases between the two ends. Germline CDR1 reads SGDLS; CDR2 reads YYNGEE. CDR3 in amino acids: CASSGGSRSYNEQFF. Written as DNA, the CDR3 is TGTGCCAGCAGCGGAGGGAGTCGATCCTACAATGAGCAGTTCTTC.

On this clone: Other nucleotide sequences from this sample produce the same CDR3. This chain uses TRBV19 with TRBJ2-1; the D gene is possibly TRBD1 (5 bases). V was trimmed by 2 bases and J by 0 bases, leaving 5 bases between them. The CDR3 is made up of 14 amino acids. Germline assignment: CDR1 LNHDA and CDR2 SQIVND (reference sequence). The DNA for the CDR3 is TGTGCCAGTAGTATAAGGGGCTCCTACAATGAGCAGTTCTTC. This codes for CASSIRGSYNEQFF.

The chain carries TRBV4-1 and TRBJ2-2, with 8 bases lining up with TRBD2. The V and J ends lost 1 base and 7 bases, in that order; junction bases with no gene match: 5. Per germline, CDR1 MGHRA and CDR2 YSYEKL. The CDR3 is 15 residues long. CDR3 bases: TGCGCCAGCAGCCAAGTCCAGGCGGGGGGCGGGGAGCTGTTTTTT. This codes for CASSQVQAGGGELFF.

The chain combines TRBV11-2 with TRBJ2-1, with D hard to call. Germline lookup yields CDR1 SGHAT and CDR2 FQNNGV. The V end lost 4 bases, the J end lost 2 bases, and 6 bases lay between the germline ends. The CDR3 length is 13 residues. The CDR3 DNA reads TGTGCCAGCAGCTGGAAACCCTACAATGAGCAGTTCTTC. It codes for CASSWKPYNEQFF.

The chain combines TRBV9 with TRBJ2-3; no clear D gene. The CDR3 covers 15 residues. Germline values: CDR1 SGDLS, CDR2 YYNGEE. Trimming took off 0 bases at V and 2 bases at J, with 10 bases between the two ends. CDR3 loop: CASSVGGIHTDTQYF. The CDR3 coding sequence is TGTGCCAGCAGCGTAGGTGGGATCCACACAGATACGCAGTATTTT. Filled out from reference TRBV9 and TRBJ2-3, the complete variable domain reads DSGVTQTPKHLITATGQRVTLRCSPRSGDLSVYWYQQSLDQGLQFLIQYYNGEERAKGNILERFSAQQFPDLHSELNLSSLELGDSALYFCASSVGGIHTDTQYFGPGTRLTVL.

This chain uses TRBV29-1 with TRBJ2-2; tentative D call: TRBD2 (5 bases). Trimming took off 7 bases at V and 7 bases at J, with 13 bases between the two ends. The CDR3 covers 12 residues. The germline CDR1 and CDR2 sequences are SQVTM and ANQGSEA. The CDR3 nucleotides are TGCAGCGGATCACGGGAAAACGGGGAGCTGTTTTTT. It codes for CSGSRENGELFF.

There are a few counts of this clone. The identical CDR3 is also encoded by other nucleotide sequences in the sample. The chain carries TRBV9 and TRBJ2-2; D uncertain. The CDR3 totals 13 residues. Between the trimmed V and J ends, which lost 0 bases and 5 bases, there was a span of 5 bases. Per the germline V gene, CDR1 is SGDLS and CDR2 is YYNGEE. Here the CDR3 reads CASSVGGTGELFF. The CDR3 bases are TGTGCCAGCAGCGTAGGTGGAACCGGGGAGCTGTTTTTT.